The rows below give T cell receptor beta chains drawn from one sample of a study of blood T cell repertoires in COVID-19. Clones were sequenced by immunoSEQ multiplex PCR, and TCRdb holds only the in-frame ones, with some missing. The sample has 77,000 or so clones; around 80% are singletons. Material for sequencing was peripheral blood. These receptors all come from a woman older than 75 with active or convalescent COVID-19. CDR3s include the opening cysteine and the closing phenylalanine or tryptophan. The order of the fields is CDR3 length, D gene, J gene, V gene, clone size, CDR3 protein, CDR3 DNA. D genes are given only for firm matches. Size is stated for part of the rows, as once, few or many counts, or as a class when the clone is expanded.

15 | NA | TRBJ1-4 | TRBV4-3 | NA | CASSQGWRLREKLFF | TGCGCCAGCAGCCAAGGTTGGCGGTTACGGGAAAAACTGTTTTTT
14 | NA | TRBJ1-1 | TRBV7-2 | many | CASSSPGRNTEAFF | TGTGCCAGCAGCTCCCCTGGGCGGAACACTGAAGCTTTCTTT
15 | TRBD1 | TRBJ2-3 | TRBV4-1 | few | CASSQTGVGTDTQYF | TGCGCCAGCAGCCAGACAGGGGTAGGGACAGATACGCAGTATTTT
16 | TRBD1 | TRBJ2-2 | TRBV24-1 | NA | CATSESGTGGGGELFF | TGTGCCACCAGTGAGTCCGGGACAGGGGGCGGCGGGGAGCTGTTTTTT
13 | NA | TRBJ2-2 | TRBV6-5 | NA | CASSWAGTGELFF | TGTGCCAGCAGTTGGGCCGGTACCGGGGAGCTGTTTTTT
15 | TRBD1 | TRBJ2-3 | TRBV7-2 | NA | CASSRRQGAADTQYF | TGTGCCAGCAGCCGCCGACAGGGGGCGGCAGATACGCAGTATTTT
12 | NA | TRBJ2-5 | TRBV9 | NA | CASSPRGGTQYF | TGTGCCAGCAGCCCGAGGGGAGGGACCCAGTACTTC
13 | NA | TRBJ1-5 | TRBV14 | NA | CASRGGYDQPQHF | TGTGCCAGCAGGGGGGGGTATGATCAGCCCCAGCATTTT
13 | NA | TRBJ1-1 | TRBV19 | NA | CASTEWAGTEAFF | TGTGCCAGTACGGAATGGGCAGGGACTGAAGCTTTCTTT
16 | TRBD1 | TRBJ1-4 | TRBV9 | NA | CASSGGDSATNEKLFF | TGTGCCAGCAGCGGGGGGGACAGCGCAACTAATGAAAAACTGTTTTTT
16 | NA | TRBJ1-6 | TRBV11-1 | few | CASSSDTGTINSPLHF | TGTGCCAGCAGCTCGGACACCGGGACAATCAATTCACCCCTCCACTTT
14 | TRBD1 | TRBJ1-5 | TRBV5-1 | NA | CASSQAGQGEPQHF | TGCGCCAGCAGCCAGGCGGGACAGGGTGAGCCCCAGCATTTT
13 | NA | TRBJ2-7 | TRBV7-2 | NA | CASSLGGQFGQYF | TGTGCCAGCAGCTTAGGGGGCCAGTTCGGGCAGTACTTC
15 | NA | TRBJ2-2 | TRBV15 | NA | CATSRGQGSAGELFF | TGTGCCACCAGCAGAGGGCAGGGATCGGCCGGGGAGCTGTTTTTT
15 | NA | TRBJ2-2 | TRBV7-2 | NA | CASSLSIESTGELFF | TGTGCCAGCAGCCTATCTATCGAGTCTACCGGGGAGCTGTTTTTT
19 | TRBD1 | TRBJ2-2 | TRBV7-6 | few | CASSLAAGAGTEDTGELFF | TGTGCCAGCAGCTTAGCGGCGGGCGCTGGGACAGAAGACACCGGGGAGCTGTTTTTT
13 | NA | TRBJ1-1 | TRBV27 | NA | CASSLGSATEAFF | TGTGCCAGCAGTTTAGGGAGTGCCACTGAAGCTTTCTTT
13 | NA | TRBJ2-1 | TRBV6-4 | NA | CASSDSSSAKQFF | TGTGCCAGCAGTGACTCAAGTAGCGCGAAGCAGTTCTTC
15 | NA | TRBJ1-4 | TRBV7-2 | NA | CASSLWRGGNEKLFF | TGTGCCAGCAGCTTGTGGAGGGGGGGTAATGAAAAACTGTTTTTT
14 | NA | TRBJ1-5 | TRBV19 | once | CASSMGGSGQPQHF | TGTGCCAGTAGTATGGGAGGGTCCGGTCAGCCCCAGCATTTT
14 | TRBD1 | TRBJ1-6 | TRBV3-1/TRBV3-2 | NA | CASSQTGANSPLHF | TGTGCCAGCAGCCAGACAGGGGCCAATTCACCCCTCCACTTT
12 | NA | TRBJ2-7 | TRBV25-1 | few | CASTDSSYEQYF | TGTGCCAGCACGGACAGCAGTTACGAGCAGTACTTC
20 | TRBD1 | TRBJ2-2 | TRBV11-3 | NA | CASSPQPGQGTLRVTGELFF | TGTGCCAGCAGCCCCCAACCGGGACAGGGGACTCTGCGCGTCACCGGGGAGCTGTTTTTT
15 | TRBD1 | TRBJ1-6 | TRBV15 | NA | CATSRSRDRDSPLHF | TGTGCCACCAGCAGATCCAGGGACAGGGATTCACCCCTCCACTTT
15 | TRBD1 | TRBJ1-5 | TRBV6-5 | NA | CASSPDRASNQPQHF | TGTGCCAGCAGTCCCGACAGGGCGAGCAATCAGCCCCAGCATTTT
17 | TRBD1 | TRBJ1-4 | TRBV5-6 | NA | CASSSLQGALTNEKLFF | TGTGCCAGCAGCTCCCTACAGGGGGCCTTAACTAATGAAAAACTGTTTTTT
13 | NA | TRBJ1-1 | TRBV12-3/TRBV12-4 | NA | CASNSPGNTEAFF | TGTGCCAGCAATTCCCCAGGGAACACTGAAGCTTTCTTT
11 | NA | TRBJ1-1 | TRBV7-6 | NA | CASSFGPEAFF | TGTGCCAGCAGCTTTGGGCCTGAAGCTTTCTTT
13 | TRBD1 | TRBJ2-2 | TRBV30 | once | CAWGQGVAGELFF | TGTGCCTGGGGACAGGGGGTCGCCGGGGAGCTGTTTTTT
14 | NA | TRBJ2-1 | TRBV5-5 | NA | CASSFPRVPNEQFF | TGTGCCAGCAGCTTTCCCAGGGTACCCAATGAGCAGTTCTTC
15 | TRBD1 | TRBJ2-3 | TRBV7-2 | few | CASSPGTARTDTQYF | TGTGCCAGCAGCCCCGGGACAGCTCGCACAGATACGCAGTATTTT
11 | NA | TRBJ2-7 | TRBV10-3 | NA | CASGPPREQYF | TGTGCCTCTGGGCCACCCCGGGAGCAGTACTTC
15 | NA | TRBJ1-1 | TRBV6-5 | NA | CASSYSPGSWTEAFF | TGTGCCAGCAGTTACTCGCCGGGGTCGTGGACTGAAGCTTTCTTT
14 | NA | TRBJ2-7 | TRBV6-5 | few | CASRDTTRTYEQYF | TGTGCCAGCAGAGACACGACTAGAACCTACGAGCAGTACTTC
15 | TRBD1 | TRBJ1-3 | TRBV7-9 | NA | CASSATGSSGNTIYF | TGTGCCAGCAGCGCGACAGGGAGCTCTGGAAACACCATATATTTT
16 | NA | TRBJ2-2 | TRBV5-6 | NA | CASSKGLLRHTGELFF | TGTGCCAGCAGCAAGGGACTCCTAAGGCACACCGGGGAGCTGTTTTTT
16 | NA | TRBJ1-1 | TRBV21-1 | NA | CASSRVPRTKNTEAFF | TGTGCCAGCAGCAGGGTGCCCCGGACAAAGAACACTGAAGCTTTCTTT
20 | TRBD2 | TRBJ2-1 | TRBV3-1/TRBV3-2 | few | CASSHKSQGALAGGYNEQFF | TGTGCCAGCAGCCACAAATCCCAGGGGGCCCTAGCGGGGGGTTACAATGAGCAGTTCTTC
13 | TRBD1 | TRBJ1-5 | TRBV19 | NA | CASSGQKAQPQHF | TGTGCCAGTTCGGGACAGAAAGCTCAGCCCCAGCATTTT
15 | NA | TRBJ2-7 | TRBV9 | NA | CASSVEQAGRNEQYF | TGTGCCAGCAGCGTAGAACAGGCCGGAAGGAACGAGCAGTACTTC
15 | NA | TRBJ1-1 | TRBV4-1 | NA | CASSQDGHWRTEAFF | TGCGCCAGCAGCCAAGATGGCCACTGGAGGACTGAAGCTTTCTTT
14 | TRBD1 | TRBJ2-1 | TRBV11-1 | once | CASSPTTGWNEQFF | TGTGCCAGCAGCCCCACGACAGGGTGGAATGAGCAGTTCTTC
17 | TRBD2 | TRBJ2-5 | TRBV9 | NA | CASSPTIGTSVQETQYF | TGTGCCAGCAGCCCAACTATAGGGACTAGCGTCCAAGAGACCCAGTACTTC
12 | TRBD1 | TRBJ1-1 | TRBV5-1 | NA | CASSLGQGEAFF | TGCGCCAGCAGCTTGGGACAGGGAGAAGCTTTCTTT
17 | TRBD2 | TRBJ2-3 | TRBV5-1 | once | CASSLVASGGLTDTQYF | TGCGCCAGCAGCTTGGTAGCTAGCGGGGGACTCACAGATACGCAGTATTTT
16 | TRBD2 | TRBJ2-3 | TRBV5-6 | NA | CASSVIAGGGTDTQYF | TGTGCCAGCAGCGTAATAGCGGGGGGCGGCACAGATACGCAGTATTTT
13 | NA | TRBJ1-1 | TRBV6-4 | once | CASSVDRNTEAFF | TGTGCCAGCAGTGTGGACAGGAACACTGAAGCTTTCTTT
15 | NA | TRBJ2-7 | TRBV6-6 | NA | CASSFGGGSSYEQYF | TGTGCCAGCAGTTTTGGTGGAGGGAGCTCCTACGAGCAGTACTTC